Listed here are 12 T cell receptor beta chains from one sample, sequenced in a study of shared clonotypes between healthy human individuals. Data came from immunoSEQ multiplex PCR; TCRdb stores just in-frame clones and leaves some out. The top ten hold around 1.1% of the sample, which has around 2,000,000 clones, approximately 94% seen once. Cells designated naive CD8 were CD45RO-negative and were positively selected for CCR7, with terminally differentiated effector memory CD45RA+ cells excluded. Sequences were obtained from naive CD8+ T cells sorted from blood. These receptors were obtained from a man aged 18 to 29 in good health.

The gene calls are TRBV4-2 and TRBJ2-5; D remains unclear. V was trimmed by 4 bases and J by 5 bases, leaving 17 bases between them. The CDR3 has 15 amino acids. Germline V gives CDR1 LGHNA, CDR2 YNFKEQ. The CDR3 sequence: CASSPLDGALETQYF. The DNA of the CDR3 is TGTGCCAGCAGCCCCTTGGACGGAGCCTTGGAGACCCAGTACTTC.

The rearrangement links TRBV2 to TRBJ2-7; no reliable D call. The V gene's germline CDR1 is SNHLY and CDR2 FYNNEI. V was pared by 5 bases and J by 7 bases, with 6 bases between. This CDR3 is 10 amino acids long. CDR3 in DNA: TGTGCCAGCAGTATGGGGGAGCAGTACTTC. Protein product: CASSMGEQYF.

The chain recombines TRBV19 with TRBJ1-4; a weak D match, TRBD1 (5 bases). Per germline, CDR1 LNHDA and CDR2 SQIVND (reference sequence). The CDR3 spans 16 residues. The V end was cut by 5 bases, the J end by 5 bases, with 18 bases between. CDR3: CASSRSLTVGNEKLFF. CDR3 nucleotide sequence: TGTGCCAGTAGTCGGTCGTTGACAGTCGGCAATGAAAAACTGTTTTTT.

This clone was detected only once. The chain recombines TRBV4-1 with TRBJ2-1, with unresolved D. V lost 0 bases and J lost 0, with 12 bases in between. The CDR3 runs to 17 residues. Germline CDR1 and CDR2: MGHRA and YSYEKL. CDR3: CASSQDEGSSSYNEQFF. DNA for the CDR3: TGCGCCAGCAGCCAAGATGAAGGGTCGAGCTCCTACAATGAGCAGTTCTTC.

The chain uses TRBV27 and TRBJ2-7; D remains unclear. Per germline, CDR1 MNHEY and CDR2 SMNVEV (reference sequence). The V end lost 2 bases, the J end lost 7 bases, and 12 bases lay between the germline ends. There are 13 residues in the CDR3. The CDR3 is CASSLIPFGEQYF. The CDR3 nucleotides are TGTGCCAGCAGTTTAATTCCGTTCGGTGAGCAGTACTTC.

With regard to this clone: Distinct nucleotide sequences in the sample also encode this CDR3. This chain uses TRBV9 with TRBJ2-1; no definite D call. The germline V gene has CDR1 SGDLS and CDR2 YYNGEE. This CDR3 has 13 amino acids. Trimming took off 0 bases at V and 6 bases at J, with 7 bases between the two ends. The CDR3 loop reads CASSVGGFNEQFF. The CDR3 coding sequence is TGTGCCAGCAGCGTAGGTGGGTTCAATGAGCAGTTCTTC.

V is TRBV7-6 and J is TRBJ2-1; the match to TRBD2 covers 13 bases. From germline, CDR1 is SGHVS and CDR2 FNYEAQ. CDR3 length: 19 residues. Trimming at V came to 2 bases and at J to 3 bases, leaving 10 bases not matched to a gene. CDR3 DNA sequence: TGTGCCAGCAGCTTATATTCGGTAACTAGCGGGAGGGACTACAATGAGCAGTTCTTC. As protein: CASSLYSVTSGRDYNEQFF. Full variable domain (remainder filled in from reference TRBV7-6 and TRBJ2-1): GAGVSQSPRYKVTKRGQDVALRCDPISGHVSLYWYRQALGQGPEFLTYFNYEAQQDKSGLPNDRFSAERPEGSISTLTIQRTEQRDSAMYRCASSLYSVTSGRDYNEQFFGPGTRLTVL.

This sequence joins TRBV14 and TRBJ2-6; 7 positions agree with TRBD1. Germline V CDR1 and CDR2: SGHDN, FVKESK. The V and J ends lost 0 bases and 4 bases, in that order; junction bases with no gene match: 3. The CDR3 has 16 amino acids. CDR3: CASSQDTGAGANVLTF. For the CDR3, the DNA is TGTGCCAGCAGCCAAGATACAGGGGCCGGGGCCAACGTCCTGACTTTC.

The chain is built from TRBV27 and TRBJ2-2; 10 bases line up with TRBD2. V shed 7 bases and J 5 bases; nucleotides not matched to a gene: 7. The CDR3 is 15 amino acids. Germline V lookup: CDR1 MNHEY, CDR2 SMNVEV (reference sequence). The CDR3, as DNA: TGTGCCAGCACCGCGGAGACTAGCGGGACCGGGGAGCTGTTTTTT. This encodes CASTAETSGTGELFF.

Points on this clone: Compared with germline, one end of the junction differs, possibly owing to a read error. V gene TRBV7-7 combines with J gene TRBJ2-2, with 7 bases fitting TRBD1. This CDR3 comprises 14 residues. Germline values: CDR1 SSHAT, CDR2 FNYEAQ (reference sequence). CDR3 in DNA: TGTGCTAGCAGCTCGACAGGGTGGGCCGGGGAGCTGTTTTTT. This translates into CASSSTGWAGELFF.

V and J are TRBV10-3 and TRBJ2-7, with 10 bases that match TRBD1. Unmatched junction bases numbered 10, after V lost 6 bases and J lost 2 bases. This CDR3 has 16 residues. Looked up from germline, CDR1 is ENHRY and CDR2 is SYGVKD. The DNA for the CDR3 is TGTGCCATCAGCCCCCCCCGGGACAGGGGTCCCTACGAGCAGTACTTC. Translating it yields CAISPPRDRGPYEQYF.

The genes are TRBV5-4 and TRBJ2-5, with TRBD1 matching 7 bases. The J segment lost 6 bases and the V segment lost 4 bases, leaving 12 bases of the junction unmatched. Germline lookup yields CDR1 SGHNT and CDR2 YYREEE (reference sequence). This CDR3 region has 15 residues. CDR3 residues: CASSPDRAKGQTQYF. CDR3 nucleotide sequence: TGTGCCAGCAGCCCCGACAGGGCCAAGGGGCAGACCCAGTACTTC.